This T cell receptor beta chain emerged from a study of cytomegalovirus exposure and HLA in healthy donors. With respect to this clone: What it binds is not known.

This CDR3 has 14 residues. V was cut by 5 bases and J by 7 bases, with 15 bases left in between. CDR1 SGHAT and CDR2 FQDESV come from the germline V gene (reference sequence). This PCR relied on a set of 60 Vbeta primers and 13 Jbeta primers. Sequencing was performed with immunoSEQ multiplex PCR; in TCRdb, only in-frame clones are kept and a portion is missing. Here the sample spans approximately 240,000 clones, 77% being singletons. The study's findings and limits: Some V segments, TRBV6-2 and TRBV6-3 among them, were indistinguishable and were therefore excluded. Productive rates of about 87% or about 30% were seen for most TCR beta V segments in an earlier analysis. Analyses of presence and absence presupposed an approximately uniform sequencing depth across donors.

Sequencing input: PBMCs. This rearrangement joins TRBV11-1 to TRBJ1-5; a weak D match, TRBD1 (5 bases). This sequence originates from a woman between 55 and 75 years old in good health and CMV-seropositive. The CDR3 sequence is CASSPGGGAQPQHF. In nucleotides, the CDR3 is TGTGCCAGCAGCCCGGGGGGAGGGGCACAGCCCCAGCATTTT.